This TCR beta chain came from a study of cytomegalovirus exposure and HLA in healthy donors listed by TCRdb under 2017. Describing the broader study: An earlier analysis of approximately 640 of the donors reported roughly 300 Gb of sequence data and 120 million or so unique TCR beta sequences from some 180 million T cells. An early release covering about 600 HLA-typed donors comprised 300 to 350 gigabases of sequencing data and around 80 million unique TCR sequences. Of the 300 to 500 genotyped donors, 65% to 90% were placed in the genetic ancestry cluster associated with self-reported Caucasian donors. The aim of the study was to test whether cataloging public T cell receptors could identify signatures of past pathogen exposure. The study used immunosequencing to profile the T cell repertoires of 600 to 850 subjects and linked those repertoires to cytomegalovirus serostatus. A separate validation cohort of roughly 120 different subjects was used in addition to the 666-subject first cohort. To predict cytomegalovirus infection status, the study combined high-throughput TCR immunosequencing, statistical association of individual TCRs with disease status, and machine learning. A later analysis re-examined previously published TCR beta repertoires from about 670 donors and added high-resolution HLA genotyping to investigate patterns of TCR occurrence. Rather than using new phenotypic data, the later analysis identified candidate immune exposures from TCR beta sequences and from how often those sequences occurred across donors. To decide whether each TCR beta V gene segment behaved as functional or pseudogenic, an earlier analysis of several hundred of the donors relied on high-throughput TCR beta sequencing. Alongside the repertoire data, information on donor age, sex, ethnicity and CMV serostatus was compiled. Genome-wide SNP genotypes for about 65% of the roughly 700 donors were used in a later genetic analysis, which treated that subset as a discovery cohort. All discovery cohort repertoires had been generated using a single sequencing platform. HLA typing included class I and class II loci at four-digit resolution. Typing coverage differed by locus: A, B, C, DRB1 and DQB1 were typed in about 629-640 donors, DQA1 in around 500, DPA1 in some 600, and DPB1 in about 450. Roughly 5 DR-DQ haplotypes were treated as single units for association and clustering because of strong linkage in the cohort. Among 300 to 500 genotyped donors of the cohort, an average of around 250,000 unique TCR beta nucleotide sequences was sequenced per donor, of which 15% to 20% were non-productive. General findings and caveats noted by the study authors: HLA typing was unavailable for some donors at each locus, so association tests used only the typed subset. Several of the top co-occurrence clusters appeared to be linked to parvovirus B19, influenza, CMV and Epstein-Barr virus, according to a later analysis. The earlier analysis of some 560 of the donors excluded seventeen rarely observed V segments, including chromosome 9 orphons, because counts were too low. In vitro tests confirmed that three of the cytomegalovirus-associated TCR beta chains recognize cytomegalovirus antigens. When HLA alleles, especially DR and DQ, strongly co-occurred, TCR associations were difficult to assign to individual alleles. Presence/absence analyses assumed roughly uniform sequencing depth across donors, an assumption that may not hold. The only immune exposure information available for the cohort was CMV serostatus. Most TCR sequences were seen in very few donors, while some public TCRs were found in many individuals. A cluster of highly shared sequence variants was judged likely to be a technical artifact of the sequencing pipeline. V-gene and J-gene trimming of TCR beta chains was associated with a missense DCLRE1C variant in a later genetic analysis, and the association was replicated in an independent cohort. According to a later analysis, TCR association rates differed among HLA loci, with DRB1 alleles showing the most associated TCRs and HLA-C alleles showing the fewest. Specific HLA alleles were associated with over 15,000 TCR beta sequences at a false discovery rate of 0.05 in a later analysis. According to a later analysis, most CMV-associated TCR beta chains appeared to be HLA-restricted, and the HLA associations seemed to be driven largely by CMV exposure. A further reported finding was that TCR beta sequences accurately predicted the HLA-A and HLA-B alleles for most subjects in the first cohort. The study listed 164 TCR beta chains as associated with cytomegalovirus. Compared with the 666-donor mean, donors in an Asian-associated ancestry cluster had fewer N-insertions in productive TCRs, according to a later genetic analysis. In an earlier analysis of roughly 500 of the donors, most TCR beta V segments appeared in productive rearrangements about 87% or about 30% of the time, broadly matching IMGT annotations. Linkage disequilibrium might explain the correlated functional status among segregating V segments, but an unknown experimental factor could not be ruled out. According to the authors, the approach could potentially be generalized to other disease states and immunological phenotypes. The cohort was sequenced for TCR beta chains only, and without alpha or paired-chain data the features that could be detected were limited. The classifier was reported to diagnose cytomegalovirus status with high specificity and sensitivity in both the original and validation cohorts. The 87-base-pair reads could not distinguish some IMGT-functional V segments, including TRBV6-2 and TRBV6-3, so those segments were excluded. In a later analysis, HLA-associated TCR beta chains were found to be more clonally expanded and to have lower generation probabilities than equally common non-associated chains.

Libraries were built with the immunoSEQ multiplex PCR assay. For the multiplex PCR, a mixture combining 60 forward primers for TCR Vbeta segments and 13 reverse primers for TCR Jbeta segments was used. Amplification of the CDR3 region of rearranged TCR beta genes was performed with a multiplex PCR assay on genomic DNA. The Illumina HiSeq System was used to sequence the amplified TCR beta libraries as 87-base-pair reads. Turning to the authors' computational methods: Across the 670 or so repertoires, a later analysis counted 80 million or so unique TCR beta chains, roughly 11 million of which were shared by at least two donors. A nearest-neighbor algorithm error-corrected the raw reads and collapsed the reads into unique sequences, merging closely related sequences to remove PCR and sequencing errors. Alignment of CDR3 sequences to IMGT reference sequences was used to assign V, D and J gene segments. For a sequence to be retained, a match of at least six nucleotides was required to both a V gene segment and a J gene segment. Rearrangements were called productive when the CDR3 lacked stop codons and stayed in frame with V and J; all others were non-productive. CDR3 was defined by IMGT convention, running from the second conserved V-encoded cysteine to the conserved J-encoded phenylalanine. The earlier analysis of about 640 of the donors excluded any sequence lacking an unambiguous match to a single V gene segment. In an earlier analysis of approximately 560 of the donors, a V segment was called functional when productive rearrangements were above 56.7%, and segregating when the standard deviation between donors exceeded 5%. A statistical classification framework was developed to diagnose cytomegalovirus status using the catalog of TCR beta chain sequences. V and J gene assignment, in a later analysis, came from comparing TCR nucleotide sequences with IMGT/GENE-DB human TR gene sequences. In a later analysis, CDR3 sequences and most-parsimonious VDJ recombination scenarios were assigned using the TCRdist pipeline. In a later analysis, each TCR beta chain was defined by its CDR3 amino acid sequence together with its V-gene family, and reads without a unique V-gene family were excluded. A later analysis removed 500 to 600 highly shared, low-generation-probability nucleotide sequences to deal with suspected cross-contamination and a sequencing artifact. For each public chain, a later analysis derived a clonal expansion index from normalized ranks of inferred template counts within each repertoire. Generation probabilities in a later analysis came from a VDJ recombination model fitted to out-of-frame rearrangements, and those results were checked against IGoR. In a later analysis, TCR-TCR, TCR-HLA and TCR-CMV co-occurrence was scored with hypergeometric tests, and a repertoire-size bias correction was applied to TCR pairs. False discovery rates were estimated in a later analysis by permuting HLA or CMV assignments 20 times. In a later analysis, co-occurring TCRs were grouped with DBSCAN, and TCRdist sequence similarity was added when clustering was performed within HLA-allele-positive subsets. Repertoires with fewer than 30,000 or more than 120,000 public chains were left out of co-occurrence clustering, as were roughly five repertoires with anomalous nucleotide sharing. Held by TCRdb, this immuneACCESS table contains in-frame sequences only and omits some clones. Under half of the omission traces to an unresolved V gene where checked; the cause of the rest is unknown. Clonal size and the V and J genes are those of that table, whereas D and trimming came from the DNA. Present in this sample are about 160,000 clones, more than 80% of which were seen just once. The ten largest clones represent 13% of the sample.

As regards this clone: What antigen it recognizes has not been identified. Base qualities were left out, and no much larger clone turns up one base away.

V is cut back by 3 bases and J by 4 bases, with 5 bases in the junction unmatched. According to the germline V gene (reference sequence), CDR1 reads SEHNR and CDR2 reads FQNEAQ. Its CDR3 holds 14 amino acids, cysteine through phenylalanine. The sequence is cut down to CDR3 DNA, 42 bases in frame from base 1. In total, about 650 healthy bone marrow donors made up the cohort. At the time of sampling, all cohort members were nominally healthy, though unrecorded immune exposures were likely present. The donor tested CMV seronegative, placing the donor among the 350 to 400 seronegative members of the cohort. A peripheral blood sample was collected from each donor, and TCR beta sequencing was performed on peripheral blood mononuclear cells. Genomic DNA extraction from the blood cell samples was performed with the Qiagen DNeasy Blood Extraction Kit.

Specimen: PBMCs. The V and J segments used are TRBV7-9 and TRBJ2-5, and 7 junction bases match TRBD1. This receptor was obtained from a woman in her 50s in good health and CMV-seronegative. The CDR3 protein is CASSFGTVPETQYF. The DNA sequence is given as TGTGCCAGCAGCTTCGGGACAGTACCAGAGACCCAGTACTTC.